This entry is about one T cell receptor (beta chain). Its antigen is as yet unknown. Germline V gene data show CDR1 as LNHDA and CDR2 as SQIVND (reference sequence). Between the trimmed V and J ends, which lost 5 bases and 8 bases, there was a span of 18 bases. This CDR3 spans 15 amino acids. 5'RACE, which relied on constant-segment primers, yielded TCR alpha and TCR beta cDNA libraries carrying sample barcodes and UMIs. TCRdb called the 5' RACE reads again in MiXCR, with one record for every CDR3 protein. The sample lists 150,000 to 200,000 distinct CDR3 sequences, over 10% occurring once. This sample is drawn from a study of T-cell memory formation after mild COVID-19. Study findings and constraints: Whether second-wave clones peaking at day 37 were SARS-CoV-2 specific went unconfirmed. Pre-infection memory already had some responding clones, implying cross-reactive memory joined. Clones shrinking from day 15 to 85 showed even CD4/CD8 mixes; later expanders tilted CD4+.

Sequencing used PBMCs or a T cell subset sorted from them (not recorded which). The rearrangement joins TRBV19 to TRBJ1-4; no clear D. The TCR was taken from a man between 18 and 35 years old who had mild COVID-19 (a few samples of this study predate the infection). Cell type and time point are not known. The CDR3 coding sequence is TGTGCCAGTAGTGGGGTCCGGCGGGGTAGCGAAAAACTGTTTTTT. Protein: CASSGVRRGSEKLFF.